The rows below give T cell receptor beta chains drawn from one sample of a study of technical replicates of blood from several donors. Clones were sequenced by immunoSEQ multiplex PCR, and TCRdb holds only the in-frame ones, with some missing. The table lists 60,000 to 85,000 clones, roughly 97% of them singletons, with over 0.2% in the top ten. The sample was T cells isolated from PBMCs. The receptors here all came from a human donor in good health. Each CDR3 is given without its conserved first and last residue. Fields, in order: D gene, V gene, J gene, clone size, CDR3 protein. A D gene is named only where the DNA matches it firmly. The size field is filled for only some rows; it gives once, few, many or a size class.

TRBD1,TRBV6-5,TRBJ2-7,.,ASRPGQSYEQY
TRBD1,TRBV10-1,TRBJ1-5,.,ASSELRQGGGQPQH
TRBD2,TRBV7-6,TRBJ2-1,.,ASSSGGEQF
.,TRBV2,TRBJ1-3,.,ASRVTGNTIY
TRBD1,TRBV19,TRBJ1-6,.,ASSIWTGGLESPLH
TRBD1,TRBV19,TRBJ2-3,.,ASSISDRDTDTQY
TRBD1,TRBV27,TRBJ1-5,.,ASSIIGQGHPYQPQH
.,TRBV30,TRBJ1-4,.,AGRYIDGGDNEKLF
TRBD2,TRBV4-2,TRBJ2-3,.,ASSQGLAGLDTQY
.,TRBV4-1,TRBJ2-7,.,ASSRTVLEVKQY
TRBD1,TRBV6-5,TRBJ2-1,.,ASSYSRQGAHNEQF
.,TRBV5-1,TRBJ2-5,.,ASSLSRRGASGGLETQY
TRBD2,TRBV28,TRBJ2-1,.,ASSLASLSGSGNEQF
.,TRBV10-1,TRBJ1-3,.,ASSGQGLINTIY
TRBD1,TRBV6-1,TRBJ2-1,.,ASSPRDRGWDEQF
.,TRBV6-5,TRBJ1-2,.,ASSPTFAYNYGYT
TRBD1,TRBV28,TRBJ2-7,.,ASSQPDRSPFYEQY
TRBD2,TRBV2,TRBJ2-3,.,AQRGTRAITENPQGLGDTQY
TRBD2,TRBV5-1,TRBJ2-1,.,ASSLAAGAYNEQF
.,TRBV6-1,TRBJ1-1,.,ASSATEIKAF
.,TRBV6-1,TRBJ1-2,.,ASSARKQANYGYT
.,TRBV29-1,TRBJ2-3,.,STKTDSTDTQY
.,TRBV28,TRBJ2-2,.,ASSSIQGLSNTGELF
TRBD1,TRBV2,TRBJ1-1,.,ASTGTDMNTEAF
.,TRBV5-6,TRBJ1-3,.,ASSPPISGNTIY
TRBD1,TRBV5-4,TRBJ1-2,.,ASSLDLGQLSYGYT
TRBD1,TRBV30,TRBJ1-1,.,AWVPGQSTEAF
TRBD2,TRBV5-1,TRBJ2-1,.,ASSPLAFDNNEQF
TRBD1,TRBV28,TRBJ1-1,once,ASRPYRGFEAF